The clone carrying this T cell receptor (beta chain) has ten or more counts. Its antigen is unidentified. This sample was included in a study of T-cell reconstitution after alpha-beta-depleted transplantation in children. The study's findings and limits: When one year had passed after transplant, most T-cell counts and diversity came from newly produced T cells. Approximately two months post-transplant, alpha-beta T cells reportedly originated from several hundred expanded graft clones. Some patients showed high day-60 TCRbeta diversity, which derived from surviving recipient T cells and thymic progenitors.

With 6 bases clipped from V and 0 bases from J, the junction kept 16 bases outside the gene matches. This CDR3 spans 19 amino acids. Germline V gene sequence: CDR1 MDHEN, CDR2 SYDVKM. Molecular barcoding with unique molecular identifiers was used for the TCRbeta library. TCRdb re-analysed the PCR reads in MiXCR, keeping a single row per CDR3 protein. The sample consists of roughly 200,000 distinct CDR3 sequences, approximately 6.9% of them appearing once. This material consisted of PBMCs, taken before TCRalphabeta/CD19-depleted stem cell transplant. This chain uses TRBV28 with TRBJ2-1, with 8 bases that match TRBD2. The TCR comes from a boy between 2 and 10 years old with acute lymphoblastic leukemia, due to receive a stem cell transplant. Written as DNA, the CDR3 is TGTGCCAGCAGCGCGGGGGTGGGAATAGCGGGGCCCTCCTACAATGAGCAGTTCTTC. It is translated as CASSAGVGIAGPSYNEQFF.